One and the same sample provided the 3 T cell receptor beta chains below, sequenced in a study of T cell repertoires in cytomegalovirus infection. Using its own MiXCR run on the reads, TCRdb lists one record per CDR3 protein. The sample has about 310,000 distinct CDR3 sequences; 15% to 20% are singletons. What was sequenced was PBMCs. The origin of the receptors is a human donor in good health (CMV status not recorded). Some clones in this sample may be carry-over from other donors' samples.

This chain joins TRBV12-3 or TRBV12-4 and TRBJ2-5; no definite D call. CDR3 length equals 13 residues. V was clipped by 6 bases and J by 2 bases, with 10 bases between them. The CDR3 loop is CASSLSQQETQYF. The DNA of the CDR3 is TGTGCCAGCAGCCTCAGCCAACAAGAGACCCAGTACTTC.

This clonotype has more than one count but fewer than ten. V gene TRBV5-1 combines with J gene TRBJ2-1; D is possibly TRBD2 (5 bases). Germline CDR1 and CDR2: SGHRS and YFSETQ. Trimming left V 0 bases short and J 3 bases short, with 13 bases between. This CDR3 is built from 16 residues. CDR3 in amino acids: CASSLGSAGIYNEQFF. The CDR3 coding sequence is TGCGCCAGCAGCTTGGGAAGTGCCGGGATCTACAATGAGCAGTTCTTC. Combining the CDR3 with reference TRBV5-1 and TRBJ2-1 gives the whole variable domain KAGVTQTPRYLIKTRGQQVTLSCSPISGHRSVSWYQQTPGQGLQFLFEYFSETQRNKGNFPGRFSGRQFSNSRSEMNVSTLELGDSALYLCASSLGSAGIYNEQFFGPGTRLTVL.

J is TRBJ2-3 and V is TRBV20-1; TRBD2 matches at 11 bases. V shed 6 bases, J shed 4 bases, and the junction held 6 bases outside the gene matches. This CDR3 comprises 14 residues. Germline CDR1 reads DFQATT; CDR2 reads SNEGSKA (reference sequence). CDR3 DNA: TGCAGTGCGTCCGGGACTAGCGGATCAGATACGCAGTATTTT. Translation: CSASGTSGSDTQYF.